This T cell receptor (beta chain) was identified during a study of blood T cell repertoires in COVID-19. As processed by the authors: Reference gene primer amplification gave estimated nucleated cell counts. TCRdb's copy holds only in-frame clones and misses some; the assay was immunoSEQ multiplex PCR. V and J calls and clone size are as listed in that table; D and trimming were resolved from the DNA. The data hold more than 100,000 clones, with just over 85% observed a single time. Germline V CDR1 and CDR2: MNHNY, SVGAGI (reference sequence). V was pared by 2 bases and J by 1 base, with 11 bases between. The CDR3 spans 15 residues.

This sequence joins TRBV6-6 and TRBJ2-5; D is undetermined. This receptor was obtained from a human donor in a cohort sampled during active COVID-19. The sample consisted of peripheral blood. The CDR3 region has the DNA TGTGCCAGCAGTTACCGAGGCTGGCGCCAAGAGACCCAGTACTTC. It is translated as CASSYRGWRQETQYF.